Presented here are 23 T cell receptor beta chains from one specimen sequenced in a study of T cells expressing NK-cell markers (dated by TCRdb to 2019 to 2021). Library preparation was by 5' RACE. Sequenced using an Illumina HiSeq 2000. After reprocessing by TCRdb, each CDR3 protein sequence is one entry, and no DNA is given. The table of this sample itemizes 30,000 or so distinct CDR3 sequences. 50% to 75% of the sample is in the top ten clones. Sequencing used blood T cells: a sorted CD56 or NKG2C T cell subset, CD4+ or CD8+ T cells, or bulk PBMC T cells (not recorded which). These receptors were obtained from a woman between 18 and 70 years old in good health.

The chain links TRBV7-6 to TRBJ2-3; TCRdb designates TRBD2, a call that cannot be tested without DNA. Germline values: CDR1 SGHVS, CDR2 FNYEAQ. There are 16 residues in the CDR3. CDR3 loop: CASSLELAGGTDTQYF.

V gene TRBV27 combines with J gene TRBJ2-5. Germline CDR1 and CDR2: MNHEY and SMNVEV (reference sequence). The CDR3 runs 13 residues. The CDR3 sequence: CASSLHSQETQYF.

The CDR3 sequence is CASTQGPYEQYF. The chain uses TRBV28 and TRBJ2-7; TCRdb gives TRBD1 as the D gene, but with no DNA this cannot be confirmed. The germline gives CDR1 MDHEN, CDR2 SYDVKM. CDR3 length equals 12 residues.

The chain has TRBV12-3 or TRBV12-4 and TRBJ2-3; TCRdb outputs TRBD2, but without DNA this stays unchecked. The CDR3 runs 16 residues. The CDR3 spells CASSHPLAGEADTQYF.

The V call is TRBV12-3 or TRBV12-4, the J call TRBJ2-1; lacking DNA, the TRBD2 call made by TCRdb goes unchecked. The CDR3 has 17 amino acids. Here the CDR3 reads CASSPWAGTSTDNEQFF.

This chain joins TRBV27 and TRBJ2-1; the TCRdb D gene call, TRBD2, has no DNA to confirm it. Germline CDR1 and CDR2: MNHEY and SMNVEV (reference sequence). The CDR3 runs 16 residues. CDR3 protein: CASSPRTSVDGNEQFF.

The chain has TRBV6-1 and TRBJ2-7. The germline V gene encodes CDR1 MNHNS and CDR2 SASEGT. The CDR3 extends over 14 amino acids. The CDR3 is CASSEYLVTYEQYF.

The chain uses TRBV9 and TRBJ2-7. From germline, CDR1 is SGDLS and CDR2 YYNGEE. There are 14 residues in the CDR3. This chain's CDR3 is CASSVDPTSYEQYF.

The chain links TRBV24-1 to TRBJ2-3; the D gene TCRdb calls, TRBD1, cannot be checked with no DNA. From germline, CDR1 is KGHDR and CDR2 SFDVKD. The CDR3 contains 15 residues. The CDR3 reads CATSERADRTDTQYF.

The chain recombines TRBV4-1 with TRBJ2-3; TCRdb proposes TRBD1, but this gene call is untestable without DNA. Germline CDR1 reads MGHRA; CDR2 reads YSYEKL. The CDR3 contains 20 residues. CDR3: CASSRPPAGGEAYLPDTQYF.

V gene TRBV12-3 or TRBV12-4 combines with J gene TRBJ2-7; TCRdb's D call of TRBD1 is untestable without DNA. This CDR3 has 15 residues. The CDR3 here is CASSEGVSSNYEQYF.

The chain carries TRBV27 and TRBJ2-1; TCRdb selects TRBD2, and the lack of DNA leaves this call unchecked. This CDR3 is 16 amino acids long. Germline CDR1 is MNHEY and CDR2 is SMNVEV (reference sequence). The CDR3 protein is CASSLSQGLAYNEQFF.

The V gene is TRBV7-2, the J gene TRBJ1-5. CDR1 and CDR2 (germline): SGHTA, FQGNSA. The CDR3 runs 14 residues. This CDR3 is CASSLAGWNQPQHF.

V is TRBV4-2 and J is TRBJ2-1; the D call from TCRdb, TRBD2, cannot be confirmed without DNA. Germline CDR1 reads LGHNA; CDR2 reads YNFKEQ. CDR3 length equals 17 residues. CDR3 sequence reads: CASSQDRGLAAYNEQFF.

This chain uses TRBV7-9 with TRBJ1-1; as DNA is missing, the TRBD1 call by TCRdb cannot be tested. CDR1 is SEHNR, CDR2 FQNEAQ, per germline (reference sequence). This CDR3 spans 12 amino acids. The CDR3 reads CASSFPSATPFF.

The gene calls are TRBV5-1 and TRBJ2-3; TCRdb's D gene call, TRBD1, goes unchecked for lack of DNA. The CDR3 totals 16 residues. The germline CDR1 and CDR2 sequences are SGHRS and YFSETQ. This chain's CDR3 is CASSIWPAGATDTQYF.

This sequence joins TRBV2 and TRBJ2-7. The CDR3 length is 11 residues. In germline, CDR1 is SNHLY, CDR2 FYNNEI. The CDR3: CASSDYYEQYF.

CDR3 region: CASRRTPGQEPETQYF. The rearrangement joins TRBV7-6 to TRBJ2-5; as DNA is missing, the TRBD1 call by TCRdb cannot be tested. Germline V gene lookup returns CDR1 SGHVS and CDR2 FNYEAQ. The CDR3 runs 16 residues.

The rearrangement uses TRBV9 and TRBJ2-7; TCRdb returns TRBD1, unconfirmable since there is no DNA. The CDR3 loop spans 15 amino acids. CDR1 is SGDLS, CDR2 YYNGEE, per germline. CDR3 in amino acids: CASSPRDRGGYEQYF.

Here the CDR3 reads CSARGPAGELFF. The rearrangement uses TRBV20-1 and TRBJ2-2; TCRdb picks TRBD1, but there is no DNA to check that call. The germline CDR1 and CDR2 sequences are DFQATT and SNEGSKA (reference sequence). The CDR3 length is 12 residues.

The CDR3 is CASSRPKVAGGVNEQFF. V gene TRBV3-1 combines with J gene TRBJ2-1; without DNA, the TCRdb call of TRBD2 cannot be checked. The CDR3 consists of 17 residues. Looked up from germline, CDR1 is LGHDT and CDR2 is YNNKEL (reference sequence).

V gene TRBV7-2 combines with J gene TRBJ1-6. CDR1 SGHTA and CDR2 FQGNSA come from the germline V gene. This CDR3 comprises 15 residues. The CDR3 region is CASSSATGYNSPLHF.

This sequence joins TRBV15 and TRBJ2-1; TCRdb indicates TRBD2, and absent DNA this call remains unverified. Germline CDR1 reads LNHNV; CDR2 reads YYDKDF (reference sequence). The CDR3 loop spans 19 amino acids. The chain's CDR3 is CATSRDGVLAEKSYNEQFF.